The clone carrying this T cell receptor beta chain was observed many times. Its antigen remains unknown. MiXCR, applied by TCRdb to the 5' RACE reads, yields one record per CDR3 protein. Among 250,000 to 350,000 distinct CDR3 sequences listed, 8% to 9.5% were seen once. This sample is drawn from a study of identical twins. Study-level findings and limits: There is a chance that invariant MAIT and iNKT cells partially muddied zero-insertion analyses.

Germline V gives CDR1 SQVTM, CDR2 ANQGSEA. Trimming took off 2 bases at V and 1 base at J, with 9 bases between the two ends. The CDR3 extends over 13 amino acids. The same specimen was also included in a second study, on yellow fever vaccine responses in identical twins.

The receptor's source is a woman aged 18-30 years in good health. The specimen was CD8+ T cells sorted from blood. The V call is TRBV29-1, the J call TRBJ2-7; no firm D call. CDR3 DNA sequence: TGCAGCGTTGAACACCGAGAATCCTACGAGCAGTACTTC. The encoded protein is CSVEHRESYEQYF.